This T cell receptor (beta chain) was identified in a study of CD8 T cells in ankylosing spondylitis. Study-level findings and limits: CD8+ cells made up the disease-linked clones, which were relatively rare in peripheral blood. Previous work reported some of these motif variants in the synovial fluid and blood of reactive arthritis. From matched ankylosing spondylitis synovial fluid, disease-linked clones were reportedly recovered at significantly enriched levels.

Germline CDR1 reads DFQATT; CDR2 reads SNEGSKA (reference sequence). CDR3 length equals 14 residues. Trimming shortened V by 2 bases and J by 6 bases, and 16 bases separated the two germline ends. Turning to this clonotype: Its antigen is currently unknown.

TCRdb recomputed calls from the 5' RACE reads with MiXCR, one row per CDR3 protein. The data contain 300,000 to 350,000 distinct CDR3 sequences, about 15% of them singletons. This rearrangement joins TRBV20-1 to TRBJ1-1, with D tentatively TRBD1 (5 bases). The source is a male donor with ankylosing spondylitis or in good health (not recorded which). Sequencing was performed on blood, either unsorted or a sorted T cell fraction (not recorded which). The CDR3 bases are TGCAGTGCTAGATCTATCAACCGGGGACCTGAAGCTTTCTTT. Amino acids: CSARSINRGPEAFF.